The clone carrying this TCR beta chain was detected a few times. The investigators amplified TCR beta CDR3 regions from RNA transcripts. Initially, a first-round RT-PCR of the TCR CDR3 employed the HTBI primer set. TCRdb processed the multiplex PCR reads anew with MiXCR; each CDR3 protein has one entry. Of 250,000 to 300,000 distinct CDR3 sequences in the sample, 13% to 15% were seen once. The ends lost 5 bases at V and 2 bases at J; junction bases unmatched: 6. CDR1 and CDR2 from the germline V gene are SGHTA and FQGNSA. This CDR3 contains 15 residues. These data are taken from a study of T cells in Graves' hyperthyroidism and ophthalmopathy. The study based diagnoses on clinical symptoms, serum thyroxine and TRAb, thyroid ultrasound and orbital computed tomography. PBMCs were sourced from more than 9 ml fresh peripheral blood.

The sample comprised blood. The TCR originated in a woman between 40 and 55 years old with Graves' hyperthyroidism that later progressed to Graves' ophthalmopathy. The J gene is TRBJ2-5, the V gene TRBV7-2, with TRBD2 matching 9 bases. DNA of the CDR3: TGTGCCAGCAGCCGGGTGGCGGGAGGGCAAGAGACCCAGTACTTC. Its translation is CASSRVAGGQETQYF.